This TCR beta chain was sequenced during a study of blood T cell repertoires in COVID-19. Overall study context: The United States, Italy and Spain supplied acute and convalescent COVID-19 samples.

Original processing methods: Amplification with reference gene primers provided the estimates of nucleated cell counts. The assay was immunoSEQ multiplex PCR, and TCRdb's table has in-frame clones only and misses some. V and J calls and clone size are as listed in that table; D and trimming were resolved from the DNA. The profile shows about 210,000 clones, around 88% of them singletons. This clone was found a few times. Germline V lookup: CDR1 SNHLY, CDR2 FYNNEI. The CDR3 consists of 14 residues. V dropped 0 bases and J dropped 9; count of bases not matched to a gene: 7. The chain carries TRBV2 and TRBJ2-5; TRBD2 matches 7 bases. The sequence was collected from a woman between 45 and 60 years old with acute or convalescent COVID-19. Sequencing was carried out using peripheral blood. CDR3 coding DNA: TGTGCCAGCAGTGAAGCGCTTTCGGGAGGTGCCCAGTACTTC. This encodes CASSEALSGGAQYF. The variable domain in full, with the rest retrieved from reference TRBV2 and TRBJ2-5, is EPEVTQTPSHQVTQMGQEVILRCVPISNHLYFYWYRQILGQKVEFLVSFYNNEISEKSEIFDDQFSVERPDGSNFTLKIRSTKLEDSAMYFCASSEALSGGAQYFGPGTRLLVL.